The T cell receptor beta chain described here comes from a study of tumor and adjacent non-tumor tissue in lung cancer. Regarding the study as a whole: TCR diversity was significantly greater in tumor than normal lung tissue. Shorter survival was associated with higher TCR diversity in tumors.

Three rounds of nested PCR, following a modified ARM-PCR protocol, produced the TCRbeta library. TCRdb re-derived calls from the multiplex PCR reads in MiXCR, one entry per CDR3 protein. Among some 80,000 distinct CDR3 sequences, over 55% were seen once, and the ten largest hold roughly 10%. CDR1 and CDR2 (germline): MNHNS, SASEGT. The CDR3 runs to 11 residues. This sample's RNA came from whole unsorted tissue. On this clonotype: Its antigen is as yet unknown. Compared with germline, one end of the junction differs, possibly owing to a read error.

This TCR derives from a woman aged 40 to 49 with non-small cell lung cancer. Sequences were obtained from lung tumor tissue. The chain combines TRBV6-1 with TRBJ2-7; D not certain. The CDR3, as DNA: TGTGACAGCAGAGTCATCATCGAGCAGTACTTC. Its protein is CDSRVIIEQYF.